Shown below are 16 T cell receptor beta chains from a single sample sequenced in a study of T cells in women clearing cervical HPV infection. This table comes from immunoSEQ multiplex PCR, and its TCRdb copy is limited to in-frame clones, with some not included. Its listing shows more than 25,000 clones. The sequencing sample was made of blood buffy coat. All receptors come from a woman between 18 and 69 years old with a cervical HPV16 infection that either progressed to CIN3+ or cleared (not recorded which).

This CDR3 is CASSFLGTGNEKLFF. Incomplete CDR3 DNA: TGCGCCAGCAGCTTCCTCGGGACAGGGAATGAAAAG. The rearrangement uses TRBV5-1 and TRBJ2-2; the match to TRBD1 covers 9 bases. Coverage ceases 3 residues before the CDR3 finishes, and the germline J gene fills in the end. The CDR3 spans 15 residues. The germline V gene encodes CDR1 SGHRS and CDR2 YFSETQ.

Notes on this clone: The read finishes 3 residues shy of the CDR3 end, and the germline J gene is used to complete it. This sequence joins TRBV20-1 and TRBJ1-1, with D possibly matching TRBD1 (6 bases). Germline V lookup: CDR1 DFQATT, CDR2 SNEGSKA (reference sequence). The CDR3 sequence is 14 residues long. Between the trimmed V and J ends, which lost 1 base and 6 bases, there was a span of 15 bases. The chain's CDR3 is CSARVAGVRSEAFF. The CDR3 bases that were read are TGCAGTGCTAGAGTGGCAGGGGTCCGTTCTGAA.

Concerning this clone itself: The DNA ends 3 residues before the CDR3 does, and the rest of the CDR3 is filled in from the germline J gene. The genes are TRBV9 and TRBJ2-7, with TRBD1 as a possible D gene (5 bases). In germline, CDR1 is SGDLS, CDR2 YYNGEE. With 9 bases removed from V and 0 bases from J, the gap between germline ends came to 13 bases. CDR3 length: 13 amino acids. The CDR3 loop is CANSNRTSYEQYF. The CDR3 DNA, read in part, is TGTGCCAACAGTAACAGGACCTCCTACGAG. The complete variable domain, with remaining parts taken from reference TRBV9 and TRBJ2-7, reads DSGVTQTPKHLITATGQRVTLRCSPRSGDLSVYWYQQSLDQGLQFLIQYYNGEERAKGNILERFSAQQFPDLHSELNLSSLELGDSALYFCANSNRTSYEQYFGPGTRLTVT.

About this clone itself: Read coverage stops 3 residues before the CDR3 terminus; the germline J gene supplies the remainder. The rearrangement joins TRBV7-2 to TRBJ2-5; no clear D gene. Trimming shortened V by 1 base and J by 2 bases, and 8 bases separated the two germline ends. This CDR3 contains 14 residues. Germline V gene lookup returns CDR1 SGHTA and CDR2 FQGNSA. CDR3 in amino acids: CASSLVIGQETQYF. CDR3 DNA (partial): TGTGCCAGCAGCTTAGTTATAGGGCAAGAGACC.

As for this clone: From the germline J gene comes the end of the CDR3, since the read stops 3 residues before it. This rearrangement joins TRBV7-2 to TRBJ2-3; a possible D gene is TRBD2 (6 bases). The CDR3 extends over 14 amino acids. In germline, CDR1 is SGHTA, CDR2 FQGNSA. The covered CDR3 bases are TGTGCCAGCAGCTCACGGAGGGTTGGAGAGGCG. It encodes CASSSRRVGEA. The complete CDR3 protein is CASSSRRVGEAQYF.

Regarding this clone: The CDR3 end falls 3 residues outside the read, so it is completed with the germline J gene. This chain joins TRBV5-8 and TRBJ2-7; 7 bases are shared with TRBD1. Germline V gene lookup returns CDR1 SGHTS and CDR2 YDEGEE. Losses at the gene ends were 4 bases for V and 0 bases for J; bases not matched to a gene: 7. The CDR3 runs to 15 residues. The chain's CDR3 is CASSTPGTASYEQYF. The sequenced part of the CDR3 DNA is TGTGCCAGCAGCACCCCCGGGACAGCCTCCTACGAG.

Of note for this clone: The read ends 3 residues before the CDR3 terminus; that terminus is restored from the germline J gene. This sequence joins TRBV12-3 or TRBV12-4 and TRBJ2-7, with 10 bases fitting TRBD1. V was pared by 1 base and J by 5 bases, with 5 bases of the junction left unmatched. This CDR3 has 15 amino acids. CDR3 loop: CASSLVGTGVNEQYF. CDR3 DNA, as far as it was read: TGTGCCAGCAGTTTAGTCGGGACAGGGGTTAACGAG.

With respect to this clone: The read halts 3 residues ahead of the CDR3 end, with the missing end drawn from the germline J gene. The chain links TRBV20-1 to TRBJ2-5; a possible D gene is TRBD2 (7 bases). The V end lost 6 bases, the J end lost 4 bases, and 12 bases lay between the germline ends. CDR1 DFQATT and CDR2 SNEGSKA come from the germline V gene (reference sequence). The CDR3 is made up of 12 amino acids. The part of the CDR3 DNA that was read is TGCAGTGCAGGGGGGGAAGGAGAGACC. As protein: CSAGGEGET. The CDR3, in full, reads CSAGGEGETQYF.

Note on this clone: The read finishes 3 residues shy of the CDR3 end, and the germline J gene is used to complete it. This chain uses TRBV7-2 with TRBJ2-1, with 11 bases identical to TRBD2. Germline-derived CDR1 and CDR2 are SGHTA and FQGNSA. Losses at the gene ends were 3 bases for V and 2 bases for J; bases not matched to a gene: 0. This CDR3 has 15 amino acids. CDR3 amino acids: CASSFSGGAYNEQFF. The CDR3 DNA, read in part, is TGTGCCAGCAGCTTTAGCGGGGGGGCCTACAATGAG.

Regarding this clone: The CDR3 end lies 3 residues beyond the end of the read and is filled in from the germline J gene. This chain links TRBV7-3 with TRBJ2-1; 9 nucleotides agree with TRBD1. Trimming removed 2 bases from V and 9 bases from J; junction bases left unmatched: 11. The CDR3 runs to 16 residues. Germline CDR1 SGHTA, CDR2 FQGTGA. The sequenced CDR3 bases are TGTGCCAGCAGCTTAGTGTATCACAGGGGGCTGTGTGAG. This translates into CASSLVYHRGLCE. The complete CDR3 sequence is CASSLVYHRGLCEQFF.

Concerning this clone itself: The read ends 3 residues shy of where the CDR3 ends; the end is completed using the germline J gene. The chain employs TRBV7-2 and TRBJ2-4, with D possibly matching TRBD1 (5 bases). The CDR3 covers 14 residues. V lost 1 base to trimming and J lost 6 bases, with 10 bases between them. Germline loops: CDR1 SGHTA, CDR2 FQGNSA. CDR3 protein: CASSLDRGSNIQYF. CDR3 DNA, as far as it was read: TGTGCCAGCAGCTTAGATAGGGGATCAAACATT.

To note about this clone: The read ends 3 residues shy of where the CDR3 ends; the end is completed using the germline J gene. The V call is TRBV6-1, the J call TRBJ2-7, with 8 bases identical to TRBD1. Germline V gene sequence: CDR1 MNHNS, CDR2 SASEGT. The V and J ends lost 4 bases and 5 bases, in that order; junction bases with no gene match: 7. This CDR3 comprises 14 residues. The chain's CDR3 is CASSVGQGRDEQYF. The covered CDR3 bases are TGTGCCAGCAGTGTCGGACAGGGTAGGGACGAG.

As regards this clone: The read falls 3 residues short of the CDR3 end, and the missing part is taken from the germline J gene. The rearrangement uses TRBV7-9 and TRBJ1-2; D call uncertain. The CDR3 sequence is 13 residues long. The germline CDR1 and CDR2 sequences are SEHNR and FQNEAQ (reference sequence). CDR3 in amino acids: CASSLVSAGSYTF. The sequenced part of the CDR3 DNA is TGTGCCAGCAGCTTAGTCAGCGCGGGAAGC.

Worth noting for this clone: The CDR3 extends 3 residues past the end of the read, so its final part is completed from the germline J gene. The V and J genes are TRBV2 and TRBJ2-3; TRBD2 matches at 15 bases. CDR1 SNHLY and CDR2 FYNNEI come from the germline V gene. The CDR3 is made up of 17 amino acids. CDR3 DNA (partial): TGTGCCATCAACGGTCCCGGGGGACTAGCGGGGGGAGAGACG. Protein product: CAINGPGGLAGGET. The CDR3 reads in full as CAINGPGGLAGGETQYF.

A remark on this clone: Read data end 3 residues before the CDR3 end; the end is taken from the germline J gene. The chain has TRBV29-1 and TRBJ1-2; TRBD1 aligns across 9 bases. CDR3 length equals 15 residues. Per germline, CDR1 SQVTM and CDR2 ANQGSEA. After removal of 7 bases from V and 2 bases from J, the junction contained 11 bases not matched to a gene. CDR3: CSATGTGSGNYGYTF. Incomplete CDR3 DNA: TGCAGCGCTACAGGGACAGGGAGCGGCAACTATGGC.

As concerns this clone: The read terminates 3 residues before the CDR3 end, so the remaining end is supplied by the germline J gene. The rearrangement uses TRBV20-1 and TRBJ2-2; 7 bases are shared with TRBD1. The CDR3 consists of 17 residues. The germline CDR1 and CDR2 sequences are DFQATT and SNEGSKA (reference sequence). CDR3 bases read: TGCAGTGCTAGAGATGCGACAGGGAGCTCCTATAATTCACCG. This encodes CSARDATGSSYNSP. The entire CDR3 sequence reads CSARDATGSSYNSPLFF.